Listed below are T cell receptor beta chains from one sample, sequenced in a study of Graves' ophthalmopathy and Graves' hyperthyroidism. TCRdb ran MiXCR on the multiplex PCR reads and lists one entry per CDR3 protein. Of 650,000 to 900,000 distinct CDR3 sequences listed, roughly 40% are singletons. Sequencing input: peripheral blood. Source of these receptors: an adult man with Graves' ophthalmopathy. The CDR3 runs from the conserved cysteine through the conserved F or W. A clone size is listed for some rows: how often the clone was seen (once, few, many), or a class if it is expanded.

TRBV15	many	CATSRGGRRNTIYF
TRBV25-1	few	CASSPPGTGLYEQYF
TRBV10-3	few	CASSYDRGRETQYF
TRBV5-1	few	CASSLRLSGETQYF
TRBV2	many	CASSEVERYGQQYF
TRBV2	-	CASSGKTGEETQYF
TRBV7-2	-	CASSPLAGEGEQYF
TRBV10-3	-	CAISYSESQRGEKLFF
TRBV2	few	CASSPDRGRFQPQHF
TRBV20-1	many	CSARVPSQETQYF
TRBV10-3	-	CAIKDVLSSGNTIYF
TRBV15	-	CATSSSGTEQETQYF